The clone carrying this T cell receptor beta chain was recorded at least ten times. The data belong to a study of T cells in Graves' hyperthyroidism and ophthalmopathy. Amplified regions were TCR beta CDR3 sequences from RNA transcripts. RT-PCR in the first round (using the HTBI primer set) targeted the TCR CDR3. MiXCR, applied by TCRdb to the multiplex PCR reads, yields one record per CDR3 protein. Counted here are roughly 500,000 distinct CDR3 sequences, less than 25% occurring once; the ten biggest clones make up 11%. The CDR3 spans 13 residues. Per the germline V gene, CDR1 is SGHTA and CDR2 is FQGNSA. Between the trimmed V and J ends, which lost 7 bases and 7 bases, there was a span of 16 bases.

What was sequenced was blood. The sequence was collected from a woman aged 25 to 45 with Graves' ophthalmopathy. The chain recombines TRBV7-2 with TRBJ2-5; D not certain. The DNA of the CDR3 is TGTGCCAGCACCACGAACAGCGCGGCGACCCAGTACTTC. Translating gives CASTTNSAATQYF.